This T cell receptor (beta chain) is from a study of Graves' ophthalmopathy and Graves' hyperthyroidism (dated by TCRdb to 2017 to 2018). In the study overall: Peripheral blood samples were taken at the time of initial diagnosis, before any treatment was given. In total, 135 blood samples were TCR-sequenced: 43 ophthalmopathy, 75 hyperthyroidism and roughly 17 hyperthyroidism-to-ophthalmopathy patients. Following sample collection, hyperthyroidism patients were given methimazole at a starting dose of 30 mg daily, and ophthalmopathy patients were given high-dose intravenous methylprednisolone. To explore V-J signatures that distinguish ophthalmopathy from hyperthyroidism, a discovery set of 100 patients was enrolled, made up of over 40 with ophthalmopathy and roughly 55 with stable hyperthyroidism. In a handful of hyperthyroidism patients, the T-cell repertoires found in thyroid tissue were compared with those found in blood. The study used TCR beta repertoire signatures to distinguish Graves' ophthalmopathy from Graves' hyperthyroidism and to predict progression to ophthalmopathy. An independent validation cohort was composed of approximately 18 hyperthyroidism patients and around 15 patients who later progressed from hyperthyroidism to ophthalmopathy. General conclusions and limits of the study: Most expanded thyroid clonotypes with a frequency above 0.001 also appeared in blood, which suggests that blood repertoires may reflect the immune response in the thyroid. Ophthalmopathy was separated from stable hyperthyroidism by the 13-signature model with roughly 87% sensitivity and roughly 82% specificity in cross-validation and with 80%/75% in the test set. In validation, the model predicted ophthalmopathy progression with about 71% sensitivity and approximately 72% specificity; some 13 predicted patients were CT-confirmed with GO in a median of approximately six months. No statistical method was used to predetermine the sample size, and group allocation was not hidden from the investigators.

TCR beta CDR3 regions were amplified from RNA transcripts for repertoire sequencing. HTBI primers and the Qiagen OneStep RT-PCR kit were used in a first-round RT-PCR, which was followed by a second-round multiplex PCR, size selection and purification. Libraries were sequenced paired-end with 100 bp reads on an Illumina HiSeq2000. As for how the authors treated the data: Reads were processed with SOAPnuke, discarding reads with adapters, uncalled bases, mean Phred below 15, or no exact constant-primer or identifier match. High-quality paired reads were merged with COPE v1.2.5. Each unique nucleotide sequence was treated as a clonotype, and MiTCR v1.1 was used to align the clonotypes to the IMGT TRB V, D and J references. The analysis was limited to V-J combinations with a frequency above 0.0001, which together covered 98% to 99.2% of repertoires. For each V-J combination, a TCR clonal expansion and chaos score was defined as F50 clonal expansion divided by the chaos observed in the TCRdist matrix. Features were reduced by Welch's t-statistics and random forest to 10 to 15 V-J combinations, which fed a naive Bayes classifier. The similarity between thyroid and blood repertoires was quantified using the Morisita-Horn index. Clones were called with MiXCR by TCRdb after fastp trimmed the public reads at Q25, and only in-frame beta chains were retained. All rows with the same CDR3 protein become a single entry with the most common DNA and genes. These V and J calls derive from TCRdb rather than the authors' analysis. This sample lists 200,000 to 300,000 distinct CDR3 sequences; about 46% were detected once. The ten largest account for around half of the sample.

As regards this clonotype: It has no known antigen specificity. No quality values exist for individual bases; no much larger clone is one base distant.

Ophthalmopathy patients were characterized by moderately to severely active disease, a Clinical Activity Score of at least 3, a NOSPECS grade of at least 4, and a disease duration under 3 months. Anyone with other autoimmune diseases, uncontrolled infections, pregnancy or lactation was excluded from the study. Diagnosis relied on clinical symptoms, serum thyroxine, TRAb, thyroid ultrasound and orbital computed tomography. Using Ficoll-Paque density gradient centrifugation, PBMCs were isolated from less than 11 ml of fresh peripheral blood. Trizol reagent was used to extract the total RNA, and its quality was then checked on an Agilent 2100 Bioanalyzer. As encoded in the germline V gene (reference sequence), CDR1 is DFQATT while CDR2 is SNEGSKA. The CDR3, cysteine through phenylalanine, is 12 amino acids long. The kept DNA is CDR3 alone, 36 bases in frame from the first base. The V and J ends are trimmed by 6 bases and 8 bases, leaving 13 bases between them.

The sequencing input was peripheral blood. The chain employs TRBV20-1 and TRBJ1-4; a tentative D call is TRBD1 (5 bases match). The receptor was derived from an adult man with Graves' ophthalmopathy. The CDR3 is CSAGRVGEKLFF. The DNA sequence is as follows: TGCAGTGCGGGCAGGGTCGGCGAAAAACTGTTTTTT.